These 10 T cell receptor beta chains were all obtained from the same sample, sequenced in a study of blood T cell repertoires in COVID-19. The protocol was immunoSEQ multiplex PCR, while the TCRdb copy is restricted to in-frame clones and leaves out a portion. The sample lists about 53,000 clones, about nine tenths occurring once. Sequencing was carried out using peripheral blood. The receptors come from a man aged 80 or over with acute or convalescent COVID-19.

Remarks on this clone: One end of the junction fails to match germline, which may point to a read error. The V call is TRBV7-7, the J call TRBJ2-1; 7 bases align to TRBD2. This CDR3 spans 13 amino acids. Per germline, CDR1 SSHAT and CDR2 FNYEAQ (reference sequence). CDR3 nucleotides: TGTGCTAGCAGCTTAGTTGCGGGAGATGAGCAGTTCTTC. Translating gives CASSLVAGDEQFF.

The chain employs TRBV6-5 and TRBJ2-1, with 7 positions matching TRBD2. Germline loops: CDR1 MNHEY, CDR2 SVGAGI. The V gene end was trimmed by 7 bases and the J gene end by 7 bases; junction bases not matched to a gene: 1. The CDR3 consists of 11 residues. The chain's CDR3 is CASTSGNEQFF. The CDR3 DNA is TGTGCCAGCACTAGCGGTAATGAGCAGTTCTTC.

J is TRBJ1-1 and V is TRBV5-6, with D unresolved. V gave up 0 bases and J gave up 0 bases, with 6 bases separating them. CDR1 and CDR2 (germline): SGHDT, YYEEEE. The CDR3 contains 14 residues. The CDR3 loop reads CASSLGGVNTEAFF. In DNA form, the CDR3 reads TGTGCCAGCAGCTTGGGAGGTGTGAACACTGAAGCTTTCTTT.

The rearrangement links TRBV12-5 to TRBJ2-7; 8 nucleotides line up with TRBD2. This CDR3 contains 14 residues. V lost 5 bases, J lost 2 bases, and 5 bases stayed unmatched. CDR1 is LGHNT, CDR2 FRNRAP, per germline. The CDR3 sequence: CASGPREGAYEQYF. The CDR3 nucleotides read TGTGCTAGTGGTCCCCGGGAGGGAGCCTACGAGCAGTACTTC.

Comment on this clone: This CDR3 is also generated by other DNA sequences in the sample. V usage is TRBV12-3 or TRBV12-4 and J usage is TRBJ1-2; D may be TRBD1 (5 bases). Trimming took off 6 bases at V and 1 base at J, with 9 bases between the two ends. The CDR3 totals 13 residues. CDR3 nucleotide sequence: TGTGCCAGCAGCCTCCAGGGTAACTATGGCTACACCTTC. Its protein product is CASSLQGNYGYTF.

The chain is built from TRBV7-9 and TRBJ2-3; 15 nucleotides match TRBD2. The junction had 9 bases not matched to a gene; V was cut back by 5 bases and J by 0 bases. Looked up from germline, CDR1 is SEHNR and CDR2 is FQNEAQ (reference sequence). The CDR3 sequence is 19 residues long. CDR3 nucleotide sequence: TGTGCCAGCAGCCTTGGACTAGCGGGGGGGTCCCCTAGCACAGATACGCAGTATTTT. This encodes CASSLGLAGGSPSTDTQYF.

This clone was counted a single time. The rearrangement uses TRBV1 and TRBJ2-3; TRBD2 was called by the table and not checked on the DNA. TRBV1 corresponds to a pseudogene. The CDR3 consists of 16 residues. The CDR3 loop reads CTSSHLTSGSTDTQYF. The CDR3 DNA reads TGCACCAGCAGCCACCTGACTAGCGGAAGCACAGATACGCAGTATTTT.

The chain combines TRBV9 with TRBJ2-2, with 7 positions matching TRBD1. Losses at the gene ends were 2 bases for V and 3 bases for J; bases not matched to a gene: 4. Germline CDR1 and CDR2: SGDLS and YYNGEE. The length of the CDR3 is 15 residues. CDR3 amino acids: CASSVRDSYTGELFF. CDR3 in DNA: TGTGCCAGCAGCGTTAGGGACAGCTACACCGGGGAGCTGTTTTTT. The full variable domain, rest sourced from reference TRBV9 and TRBJ2-2, is DSGVTQTPKHLITATGQRVTLRCSPRSGDLSVYWYQQSLDQGLQFLIQYYNGEERAKGNILERFSAQQFPDLHSELNLSSLELGDSALYFCASSVRDSYTGELFFGEGSRLTVL.

The chain joins TRBV19 to TRBJ2-7; 9 nucleotides agree with TRBD1. Losses at the gene ends were 6 bases for V and 6 bases for J; bases not matched to a gene: 12. The CDR3 is 15 residues long. Germline lookup yields CDR1 LNHDA and CDR2 SQIVND (reference sequence). CDR3 sequence reads: CASSPTGTGNGEQYF. CDR3 nucleotide sequence: TGTGCCAGTAGCCCCACCGGGACAGGGAACGGCGAGCAGTACTTC.

The chain carries TRBV19 and TRBJ2-2; TRBD1 might be the D (6 bases). This CDR3 has 13 residues. In germline, CDR1 is LNHDA, CDR2 SQIVND (reference sequence). The V end lost 9 bases, the J end lost 7 bases, and 15 bases lay between the germline ends. The CDR3 is CASTDSRGGELFF. CDR3 sequence (DNA): TGTGCCAGCACGGACAGTAGAGGCGGGGAGCTGTTTTTT.